These 17 T cell receptor beta chains came from one sample sequenced in a study of cytomegalovirus exposure and HLA in healthy donors (TCRdb year 2017). Receptors were amplified or captured by the immunoSEQ multiplex PCR assay. For the multiplex PCR, a mixture combining 60 forward primers for TCR Vbeta segments and 13 reverse primers for TCR Jbeta segments was used. TCRdb stores this immuneACCESS table with in-frame sequences only. Part of the clones is absent; in the studies checked, under half of the shortfall reflects unresolved V genes, and no reason is known for the rest. The sample data list under 200,000 clones, and 80% to 85% of these were observed just once. The ten largest clonotypes hold about 0.4% of the sample. The sequenced sample was PBMCs. The receptors derive from a boy younger than 10 in good health and CMV-seronegative.

This clone appeared a single time. CDR3 sequence: CSVVSTYEQYF. For the CDR3, the DNA is TGCAGCGTTGTTAGTACTTACGAGCAGTACTTC. This chain uses TRBV29-1 with TRBJ2-7, with D unclear. The CDR3 consists of 11 residues. Germline V gives CDR1 SQVTM, CDR2 ANQGSEA. V dropped 4 bases and J dropped 4 bases, with 8 bases sitting between them.

For the CDR3, the DNA is TGTGCTAGTGGTTTGGGACTAGCGGGAGAAGGGGATACGCAGTATTTT. Its protein product is CASGLGLAGEGDTQYF. V and J are TRBV12-5 and TRBJ2-3; TRBD2 matches at 12 bases. The trim removed 1 base at V and 6 bases at J, leaving 5 bases unmatched. Per the germline V gene, CDR1 is LGHNT and CDR2 is FRNRAP. CDR3 size: 16 residues.

CDR3 bases: TGTGCCATCAGTGAATTAGCGGGAGAGGGGAATGAGCAGTTCTTC. As protein: CAISELAGEGNEQFF. The chain couples TRBV10-3 to TRBJ2-1; 9 bases map to TRBD2. V lost 3 bases and J lost 7; bases outside the gene matches: 7. The germline gives CDR1 ENHRY, CDR2 SYGVKD. This CDR3 has 15 residues.

This chain connects TRBV7-3 to TRBJ2-2; 8 nucleotides match TRBD2. The CDR3 extends over 16 amino acids. Trimming removed 1 base from V and 1 base from J; junction bases left unmatched: 2. Germline-derived CDR1 and CDR2 are SGHTA and FQGTGA. The CDR3 region is CASSLNGRVNTGELFF. CDR3 DNA sequence: TGTGCCAGCAGCTTAAACGGGAGGGTGAACACCGGGGAGCTGTTTTTT.

The chain joins TRBV7-9 to TRBJ1-1, with D tentatively TRBD1 (5 bases). V was cut by 5 bases and J by 1 base, with 8 bases left in between. Per germline, CDR1 SEHNR and CDR2 FQNEAQ (reference sequence). The CDR3 extends over 13 amino acids. Written as DNA, the CDR3 is TGTGCCAGCAGCGCCGGACAGAACACTGAAGCTTTCTTT. Residues: CASSAGQNTEAFF.

V gene TRBV5-4 combines with J gene TRBJ2-5; the match to TRBD1 covers 9 bases. Judging by the DNA end, TRBJ2-7 fits better; the J call may be wrong. The CDR3 is made up of 14 amino acids. In germline, CDR1 is SGHNT, CDR2 YYREEE (reference sequence). The CDR3 here is CASSFDRGAYEQYF. DNA of the CDR3: TGTGCCAGCAGCTTTGACAGGGGGGCCTACGAGCAGTACTTC.

This chain uses TRBV6-5 with TRBJ2-5; possibly TRBD1 for D (6 bases). The V end was cut by 5 bases, the J end by 3 bases, with 16 bases between. Germline V gives CDR1 MNHEY, CDR2 SVGAGI. This CDR3 has 15 residues. CDR3 region: CASSRNIRGKETQYF. CDR3 nucleotide sequence: TGTGCCAGCAGTAGAAACATCAGGGGAAAAGAGACCCAGTACTTC.

The chain carries TRBV28 and TRBJ2-5; D is ambiguous. Per the germline V gene, CDR1 is MDHEN and CDR2 is SYDVKM. The V and J ends lost 4 bases and 1 base respectively, with 13 bases between them. This CDR3 has 15 amino acids. In DNA, the CDR3 is TGTGCCAGCAGTTCCCTTTACCACATCCAAGAGACCCAGTACTTC. Amino acids: CASSSLYHIQETQYF. Filled out from reference TRBV28 and TRBJ2-5, the complete variable domain reads DVKVTQSSRYLVKRTGEKVFLECVQDMDHENMFWYRQDPGLGLRLIYFSYDVKMKEKGDIPEGYSVSREKKERFSLILESASTNQTSMYLCASSSLYHIQETQYFGPGTRLLVL.

The chain links TRBV19 to TRBJ1-1; D ambiguous. V lost 4 bases and J lost 5, with 14 bases in between. The germline CDR1 and CDR2 sequences are LNHDA and SQIVND (reference sequence). The CDR3 covers 14 residues. CDR3 DNA: TGTGCCAGTAGTAATAGGCCCTCGGGAACTGAAGCTTTCTTT. Protein: CASSNRPSGTEAFF.

This clone was seen once. The chain recombines TRBV30 with TRBJ2-7, with 11 positions matching TRBD2. The germline V gene has CDR1 GTSNPN and CDR2 SVGIG (reference sequence). Germline trimming cut 5 bases from V and 3 bases from J; bases unmatched to any gene: 9. This CDR3 is built from 15 residues. The CDR3 DNA follows: TGTGCCTGGCGCCCCGGACTAGCGGGCCACTACGAGCAGTACTTC. It encodes CAWRPGLAGHYEQYF.

The chain links TRBV7-8 to TRBJ1-4; D is perhaps TRBD1 (6 bases). Trimming stripped 3 bases from V and 7 bases from J, with 12 bases between. The length of the CDR3 is 14 residues. Germline values: CDR1 SGHVS, CDR2 FQNEAQ. Written as DNA, the CDR3 is TGTGCCAGCAGCTTTACAGGGTGGCGTGAAAAACTGTTTTTT. Its translation is CASSFTGWREKLFF. Drawing the rest from reference TRBV7-8 and TRBJ1-4, the complete variable domain is GAGVSQSPRYKVAKRGQDVALRCDPISGHVSLFWYQQALGQGPEFLTYFQNEAQLDKSGLPSDRFFAERPEGSVSTLKIQRTQQEDSAVYLCASSFTGWREKLFFGSGTQLSVL.

The sample holds one count of this clone. Other DNA sequences in this sample translate to the same CDR3. The V gene is TRBV5-1, the J gene TRBJ2-3; 8 nucleotides line up with TRBD1. The germline CDR1 and CDR2 sequences are SGHRS and YFSETQ. Unmatched junction bases numbered 2, after V lost 2 bases and J lost 3 bases. CDR3 length: 14 amino acids. Written as DNA, the CDR3 is TGCGCCAGCAGCTTCACAGGGGGGACAGATACGCAGTATTTT. This translates into CASSFTGGTDTQYF.

The V and J genes are TRBV12-5 and TRBJ2-5; the match to TRBD2 covers 11 bases. CDR3 length equals 16 residues. The junction had 10 bases not matched to a gene; V was cut back by 5 bases and J by 5 bases. The germline CDR1 and CDR2 sequences are LGHNT and FRNRAP. For the CDR3, the DNA is TGTGCTAGTGGTCCGGGACTAGCGGTCGTGGGGGAGACCCAGTACTTC. This translates into CASGPGLAVVGETQYF.

The chain has TRBV30 and TRBJ2-7, with TRBD1 matching 12 bases. After removal of 3 bases from V and 4 bases from J, the junction contained 4 bases not matched to a gene. The germline V gene has CDR1 GTSNPN and CDR2 SVGIG (reference sequence). This CDR3 spans 14 amino acids. This chain's CDR3 is CAWSPGQGAYEQYF. The CDR3, as DNA: TGTGCCTGGAGCCCGGGACAGGGGGCTTACGAGCAGTACTTC.

V gene TRBV4-1 combines with J gene TRBJ2-7; 13 positions match TRBD2. Germline trimming cut 0 bases from V and 2 bases from J; bases unmatched to any gene: 7. Germline lookup yields CDR1 MGHRA and CDR2 YSYEKL. The CDR3 has 18 amino acids. CDR3 in DNA: TGCGCCAGCAGCCAAGAAACTAGCGGGAGGGCCGTGGCCTACGAGCAGTACTTC. Its translation is CASSQETSGRAVAYEQYF.

V is TRBV7-9 and J is TRBJ2-7, with TRBD2 matching 8 bases. The J segment lost 4 bases and the V segment lost 3 bases, leaving 5 bases of the junction unmatched. The CDR3 consists of 14 residues. Germline-derived CDR1 and CDR2 are SEHNR and FQNEAQ (reference sequence). Written as DNA, the CDR3 is TGTGCCAGCAGCTTGAGCGGGAGAGGGTACGAGCAGTACTTC. As protein: CASSLSGRGYEQYF.

The V gene is TRBV6-5, the J gene TRBJ1-1; TRBD1 is a possible D gene (6 bases). The V gene lost 6 bases and the J gene lost 1 base, with 9 bases spanning the gap. Germline V gene lookup returns CDR1 MNHEY and CDR2 SVGAGI. The CDR3 has 13 residues. In DNA, the CDR3 is TGTGCCAGCAGGCAGACAGGGAACACTGAAGCTTTCTTT. It is translated as CASRQTGNTEAFF.